This TCR beta chain was recovered during a study of T cells in localized non-small cell lung cancer. General study results and limits: Uninvolved adjacent lung had the highest recorded T cell clonality, with tumor below it. In adjacent lung, a median roughly 60 of the top 100 tumor clones were found. Heterogeneity remains possible, as sequencing covered one tumor region only.

TCRdb's table, derived via immunoSEQ multiplex PCR, lists solely in-frame clones and lacks some. This sample has about 25,000 clones, with 88% found just once. Points on this clone: Its antigen is as yet unknown.

Material: peripheral blood mononuclear cells, obtained before any cancer treatment. This clonotype originated in a woman aged 40 to 75 with stage III lung adenocarcinoma.

The DNA of the CDR3 is TGTGCCAGCAGCTTGGGACAGGGGATTTCCTACGAGCAGTACTTC. Its translation is CASSLGQGISYEQYF. The chain employs TRBV9 and TRBJ2-7, with 10 bases aligning to TRBD1. The CDR3 is made up of 15 amino acids. From germline, CDR1 is SGDLS and CDR2 YYNGEE. The junction had 5 bases not matched to a gene; V was cut back by 4 bases and J by 1 base.